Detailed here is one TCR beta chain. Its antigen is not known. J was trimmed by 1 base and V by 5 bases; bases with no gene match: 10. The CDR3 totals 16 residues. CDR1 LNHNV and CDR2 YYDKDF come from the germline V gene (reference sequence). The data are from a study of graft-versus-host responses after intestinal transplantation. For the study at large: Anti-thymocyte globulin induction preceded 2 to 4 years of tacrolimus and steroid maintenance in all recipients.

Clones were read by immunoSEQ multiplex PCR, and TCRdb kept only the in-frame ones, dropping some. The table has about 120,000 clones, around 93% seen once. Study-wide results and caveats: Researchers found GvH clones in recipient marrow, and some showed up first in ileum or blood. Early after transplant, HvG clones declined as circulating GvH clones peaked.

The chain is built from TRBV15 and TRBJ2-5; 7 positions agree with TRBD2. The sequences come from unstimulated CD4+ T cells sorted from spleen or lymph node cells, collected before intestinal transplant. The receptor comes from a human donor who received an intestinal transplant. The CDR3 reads CATSGSIASGQETQYF. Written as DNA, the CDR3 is TGTGCCACCAGCGGGAGTATAGCTAGCGGCCAAGAGACCCAGTACTTC.